This TCR beta chain comes out of a study of T cell responses to AZD1222 COVID-19 vaccine. Study-level information: Second-dose groups at about 4 or about 12 weeks were pooled. Whole-study findings and limits: Repertoires were collected only later (after the peak T cell response had occurred). Baseline testing showed seropositivity in only six AZD1222 recipients.

This table comes from immunoSEQ multiplex PCR, and its TCRdb copy is limited to in-frame clones, with some not included. The sample carries 100,000 or so clones, less than 90% recorded once. Looked up from germline, CDR1 is SGDLS and CDR2 is YYNGEE. The V segment lost 4 bases and the J segment 2 bases; nucleotides outside the gene matches: 4. The CDR3 length is 15 residues. Details on this clone: Its target is not known.

This clonotype originated in an adult in good health. The starting material was peripheral blood, obtained on day 0 of AZD1222 vaccination. This rearrangement joins TRBV9 to TRBJ1-3, with 9 bases aligning to TRBD1. DNA of the CDR3: TGTGCCAGCAGCCAGGACAGGGGAGCTGGAAACACCATATATTTT. Its translation is CASSQDRGAGNTIYF. The full variable domain, in which reference TRBV9 and TRBJ1-3 provide the parts outside the CDR3, is DSGVTQTPKHLITATGQRVTLRCSPRSGDLSVYWYQQSLDQGLQFLIQYYNGEERAKGNILERFSAQQFPDLHSELNLSSLELGDSALYFCASSQDRGAGNTIYFGEGSWLTVV.